What follows describes a single T cell receptor beta chain. Its antigen is unidentified. Germline assignment: CDR1 SGHTA and CDR2 FQGNSA. CDR3 length: 14 residues. Between the trimmed V and J ends, which lost 5 bases and 4 bases, there was a span of 14 bases. The data derive from a study of shared clonotypes between healthy human individuals. The DNA input per sorted-subset replicate PCR was 200 ng, corresponding to some 30,000 T cell genomes. Only in-frame clones appear in the TCRdb table, and some are missing; sequencing was by immunoSEQ multiplex PCR. The sample shows roughly 2,300,000 clones, 80% to 95% of them seen only once. The CD4+ fraction was divided into a CD45RA+ naive subset and a CD45RA-negative memory subset. General study points: The study's rarefaction showed incomplete sorted-subset sequencing despite large depth.

Specimen: naive CD4+ T cells from PBMCs. Sample subset: CD45RA+ positively selected. The chain combines TRBV7-2 with TRBJ2-5, with D possibly called TRBD1 or TRBD2 (6 bases each). The source of this sequence is a young man in good health. Some clones in this sample may be carry-over from other donors' samples. In DNA, the CDR3 is TGTGCCAGCAGCCCTCCGGGGGCGCGAGAGACCCAGTACTTC. This sequence encodes CASSPPGARETQYF.